A single sample is the source of the 28 T cell receptor beta chains below, sequenced in a study of blood T cell repertoires in COVID-19. Sequencing was performed with immunoSEQ multiplex PCR; in TCRdb, only in-frame clones are kept and a portion is missing. Of 50,000 or so clones in the sample, 90% to 95% were seen once. Sequencing was performed on peripheral blood. These receptors were collected from a man in his 60s with COVID-19, enrolled during active disease.

The chain links TRBV7-9 to TRBJ1-2, with D possibly being TRBD1 (6 bases). This CDR3 contains 18 residues. Between the trimmed V and J ends, which lost 2 bases and 1 base, there was a span of 20 bases. Per the germline V gene, CDR1 is SEHNR and CDR2 is FQNEAQ (reference sequence). CDR3 protein: CASSLTAPRGNNNYGYTF. CDR3 sequence (DNA): TGTGCCAGCAGCTTAACTGCCCCGAGGGGGAATAATAACTATGGCTACACCTTC. The variable domain in full, completed from reference TRBV7-9 and TRBJ1-2, reads DTGVSQNPRHKITKRGQNVTFRCDPISEHNRLYWYRQTLGQGPEFLTYFQNEAQLEKSRLLSDRFSAERPKGSFSTLEIQRTEQGDSAMYLCASSLTAPRGNNNYGYTFGSGTRLTVV.

This rearrangement joins TRBV7-9 to TRBJ2-7; tentative D call: TRBD1 (5 bases). This CDR3 has 12 residues. Germline V gene lookup returns CDR1 SEHNR and CDR2 FQNEAQ (reference sequence). V lost 6 bases and J 4 bases, leaving 10 bases between the germline ends. CDR3 loop: CASSNTGYEQYF. Here the CDR3 DNA reads TGTGCCAGCAGTAATACAGGATACGAGCAGTACTTC. The full variable domain, in which reference TRBV7-9 and TRBJ2-7 provide the parts outside the CDR3, is DTGVSQNPRHKITKRGQNVTFRCDPISEHNRLYWYRQTLGQGPEFLTYFQNEAQLEKSRLLSDRFSAERPKGSFSTLEIQRTEQGDSAMYLCASSNTGYEQYFGPGTRLTVT.

V gene TRBV19 combines with J gene TRBJ1-1; no definite D call. The V end lost 6 bases, the J end lost 0 bases, and 14 bases lay between the germline ends. The germline V gene has CDR1 LNHDA and CDR2 SQIVND (reference sequence). The CDR3 is made up of 15 amino acids. The CDR3: CASRSVMLMNTEAFF. CDR3 DNA sequence: TGTGCCAGTAGGTCAGTTATGTTGATGAACACTGAAGCTTTCTTT. The whole variable domain, remainder taken from reference TRBV19 and TRBJ1-1, is DGGITQSPKYLFRKEGQNVTLSCEQNLNHDAMYWYRQDPGQGLRLIYYSQIVNDFQKGDIAEGYSVSREKKESFPLTVTSAQKNPTAFYLCASRSVMLMNTEAFFGQGTRLTVV.

The CDR3 loop reads CASSFGLPSTDTQYF. The CDR3, as DNA: TGTGCCAGCAGCTTCGGACTACCAAGCACAGATACGCAGTATTTT. The chain carries TRBV7-9 and TRBJ2-3; a weak D match, TRBD2 (6 bases). In germline, CDR1 is SEHNR, CDR2 FQNEAQ (reference sequence). This CDR3 has 15 amino acids. The V gene lost 3 bases and the J gene lost 0 bases, with 10 bases spanning the gap.

This clone was found a few times. The chain uses TRBV7-9 and TRBJ2-7; D is unresolved. Trimming cost V 3 bases and J 2 bases, with 11 bases left between them. The CDR3 loop spans 14 amino acids. Per the germline V gene, CDR1 is SEHNR and CDR2 is FQNEAQ (reference sequence). CDR3 residues: CASSFGSPPYEQYF. CDR3 in DNA: TGTGCCAGCAGCTTCGGTTCCCCTCCCTACGAGCAGTACTTC.

The V call is TRBV27, the J call TRBJ2-7; TRBD1 matches 11 bases. The CDR3 extends over 14 amino acids. V lost 5 bases and J lost 3; bases outside the gene matches: 3. The V gene's germline CDR1 is MNHEY and CDR2 SMNVEV (reference sequence). The chain's CDR3 is CASSAGQGDYEQYF. The DNA for the CDR3 is TGTGCCAGCAGTGCGGGACAGGGGGACTACGAGCAGTACTTC.

This CDR3 reads CASSEADRGLNQPQHF. CDR3 in DNA: TGTGCCAGCAGTGAAGCCGACAGGGGTCTCAATCAGCCCCAGCATTTT. The genes are TRBV6-1 and TRBJ1-5; 8 bases agree with TRBD1. V gave up 0 bases and J gave up 3 bases; unmatched junction bases: 4. The CDR3 is 16 residues long. The germline V gene has CDR1 MNHNS and CDR2 SASEGT.

The V call is TRBV19, the J call TRBJ2-6, with a weak D call TRBD2 (6 bases). The germline CDR1 and CDR2 sequences are LNHDA and SQIVND (reference sequence). Trimming left V 6 bases short and J 0 bases short, with 21 bases between. The CDR3 loop spans 19 amino acids. CDR3 nucleotide sequence: TGTGCCAGTAGGGGGGGTGGTTCGGCTCCCTCCTCTGGGGCCAACGTCCTGACTTTC. Protein: CASRGGGSAPSSGANVLTF.

This chain links TRBV7-3 with TRBJ2-6; 7 nucleotides match TRBD1. Trimming took 1 base from V and 4 from J; bases not matched to a gene: 1. This CDR3 contains 15 residues. The germline gives CDR1 SGHTA, CDR2 FQGTGA. The CDR3 DNA sequence: TGTGCCAGCAGCTTAATGGGACAGGGGGCCAACGTCCTGACTTTC. This gives the protein CASSLMGQGANVLTF.

The J gene is TRBJ1-1, the V gene TRBV14, with TRBD1 matching 8 bases. Germline CDR1 and CDR2: SGHDN and FVKESK. This CDR3 comprises 14 residues. Trimming removed 5 bases from V and 2 bases from J; junction bases left unmatched: 4. The CDR3 DNA reads as TGTGCCAGCAGCGGGGGACAGGAAAACACTGAAGCTTTCTTT. As protein: CASSGGQENTEAFF.

The chain employs TRBV2 and TRBJ1-2, with 7 bases that match TRBD1. Germline lookup yields CDR1 SNHLY and CDR2 FYNNEI. With V trimmed by 7 bases and J by 8 bases, 16 bases remained unmatched. The CDR3 is 15 amino acids. The CDR3 region has the DNA TGTGCCAGCACCGATTTGACCAGGGGGAGGCGAGGCTACACCTTC. It codes for CASTDLTRGRRGYTF.

The chain recombines TRBV5-6 with TRBJ1-2; D might be TRBD1 (6 bases). V shed 4 bases and J shed 1 base, with 14 bases lying between them. The CDR3 is 15 residues long. Germline V gene lookup returns CDR1 SGHDT and CDR2 YYEEEE. CDR3 nucleotides: TGTGCCAGCAGCCCGGACCACAGGGATAACTATGGCTACACCTTC. Translated, it gives CASSPDHRDNYGYTF.

This rearrangement joins TRBV7-9 to TRBJ1-3, with D tentatively TRBD1 (6 bases). The CDR3 has 15 residues. Germline-derived CDR1 and CDR2 are SEHNR and FQNEAQ (reference sequence). The V end lost 0 bases, the J end lost 2 bases, and 8 bases lay between the germline ends. The CDR3 spells CASSLAGATGNTIYF. The CDR3 DNA reads as TGTGCCAGCAGCTTAGCGGGGGCCACTGGAAACACCATATATTTT.

The rearrangement uses TRBV28 and TRBJ2-2; TRBD1 matches at 8 bases. This CDR3 spans 16 amino acids. V was clipped by 4 bases and J by 4 bases; unmatched bases: 8. Germline V gene lookup returns CDR1 MDHEN and CDR2 SYDVKM. CDR3 in amino acids: CASSSRTGRVTGELFF. Here the CDR3 DNA reads TGTGCCAGCAGTTCGCGGACAGGGCGCGTCACCGGGGAGCTGTTTTTT.

The V gene is TRBV19, the J gene TRBJ1-2; D unresolved. CDR1 and CDR2 from the germline V gene are LNHDA and SQIVND (reference sequence). With 1 base removed from V and 3 bases from J, the gap between germline ends came to 12 bases. This CDR3 region has 15 residues. CDR3 residues: CASSIAQAPYYGYTF. The DNA for the CDR3 is TGTGCCAGTAGTATAGCGCAGGCTCCTTACTATGGCTACACCTTC.

The chain combines TRBV28 with TRBJ2-2, with a weak D call TRBD1 (6 bases). The V and J ends lost 8 bases and 0 bases respectively, with 10 bases between them. In germline, CDR1 is MDHEN, CDR2 SYDVKM. The CDR3 contains 14 residues. The chain's CDR3 is CASQTGPNTGELFF. Written as DNA, the CDR3 is TGTGCCAGCCAGACAGGCCCGAACACCGGGGAGCTGTTTTTT.

The rearrangement links TRBV11-2 to TRBJ1-3, with D unclear. Trimming removed 5 bases from V and 0 bases from J, with 8 bases in between. The CDR3 runs to 14 residues. Germline V gene data show CDR1 as SGHAT and CDR2 as FQNNGV. CDR3 in DNA: TGTGCCAGCAGCCGCGGAAGCTCTGGAAACACCATATATTTT. It yields the protein CASSRGSSGNTIYF. Filled out from reference TRBV11-2 and TRBJ1-3, the complete variable domain reads EAGVAQSPRYKIIEKRQSVAFWCNPISGHATLYWYQQILGQGPKLLIQFQNNGVVDDSQLPKDRFSAERLKGVDSTLKIQPAKLEDSAVYLCASSRGSSGNTIYFGEGSWLTVV.

This chain joins TRBV19 and TRBJ1-6; tentatively, D is TRBD1 (6 bases). V was cut by 7 bases and J by 8 bases, with 15 bases left in between. This CDR3 is 14 amino acids long. CDR1 LNHDA and CDR2 SQIVND come from the germline V gene (reference sequence). CDR3 sequence (DNA): TGTGCCAGTACTACAGGGCCTTACGATTCACCCCTCCACTTT. Protein: CASTTGPYDSPLHF. Combining the CDR3 with reference TRBV19 and TRBJ1-6 gives the whole variable domain DGGITQSPKYLFRKEGQNVTLSCEQNLNHDAMYWYRQDPGQGLRLIYYSQIVNDFQKGDIAEGYSVSREKKESFPLTVTSAQKNPTAFYLCASTTGPYDSPLHFGNGTRLTVT.

This clone turned up a few times. The chain uses TRBV19 and TRBJ1-1; TRBD1 aligns across 10 bases. V lost 5 bases and J lost 1; bases outside the gene matches: 10. Per the germline V gene, CDR1 is LNHDA and CDR2 is SQIVND (reference sequence). This CDR3 contains 17 residues. The CDR3 is CASSVFGQGDKNTEAFF. Written as DNA, the CDR3 is TGTGCCAGTAGTGTATTCGGACAGGGGGACAAGAACACTGAAGCTTTCTTT.

V gene TRBV9 combines with J gene TRBJ1-5, with D tentatively TRBD1 (5 bases). Germline CDR1 SGDLS, CDR2 YYNGEE. The CDR3 sequence is 14 residues long. V dropped 3 bases and J dropped 3 bases, with 10 bases sitting between them. CDR3: CASSGGTLNQPQHF. CDR3 DNA: TGTGCCAGCAGCGGCGGGACGCTCAATCAGCCCCAGCATTTT. The full variable domain, its missing parts supplied by reference TRBV9 and TRBJ1-5, is DSGVTQTPKHLITATGQRVTLRCSPRSGDLSVYWYQQSLDQGLQFLIQYYNGEERAKGNILERFSAQQFPDLHSELNLSSLELGDSALYFCASSGGTLNQPQHFGDGTRLSIL.

This clone was counted a single time. V is TRBV27 and J is TRBJ2-7; 7 bases agree with TRBD1. Germline V CDR1 and CDR2: MNHEY, SMNVEV (reference sequence). The CDR3 covers 15 residues. With V trimmed by 3 bases and J by 0 bases, 5 bases remained unmatched. The CDR3 loop is CASSFRTGFSYEQYF. Here the CDR3 DNA reads TGTGCCAGCAGTTTTCGGACAGGTTTCTCCTACGAGCAGTACTTC.

J is TRBJ1-4 and V is TRBV27; TRBD1 might be the D (6 bases). Germline V CDR1 and CDR2: MNHEY, SMNVEV (reference sequence). With 2 bases removed from V and 7 bases from J, the gap between germline ends came to 11 bases. The CDR3 has 14 amino acids. The CDR3 spells CASSLRQASEKLFF. CDR3 coding DNA: TGTGCCAGCAGTTTAAGACAGGCTAGTGAAAAACTGTTTTTT. The variable domain in full, with the rest retrieved from reference TRBV27 and TRBJ1-4, is EAQVTQNPRYLITVTGKKLTVTCSQNMNHEYMSWYRQDPGLGLRQIYYSMNVEVTDKGDVPEGYKVSRKEKRNFPLILESPSPNQTSLYFCASSLRQASEKLFFGSGTQLSVL.

The chain is built from TRBV18 and TRBJ2-1, with 11 bases identical to TRBD2. Trimming cost V 6 bases and J 2 bases; bases outside gene matches: 6. CDR1 and CDR2 (germline): KGHSH, LQKENI. The CDR3 totals 16 residues. CDR3 bases: TGTGCCAGCTCGCAACGGGGACTAGCGGCCTACAATGAGCAGTTCTTC. Protein product: CASSQRGLAAYNEQFF.

J is TRBJ1-2 and V is TRBV12-3 or TRBV12-4, with D uncertain. Trimming cost V 8 bases and J 4 bases, with 14 bases left between them. There are 13 residues in the CDR3. The CDR3 DNA follows: TGTGCCAGCGCAAAAACCACGGTCTATGGCTACACCTTC. This encodes CASAKTTVYGYTF.

The chain has TRBV10-2 and TRBJ1-6; 11 nucleotides match TRBD1. V lost 5 bases, J lost 7 bases, and 7 bases stayed unmatched. The CDR3 has 16 amino acids. From germline, CDR1 is WSHSY and CDR2 SAAADI. Here the CDR3 reads CASSILGQGANSPLHF. CDR3 DNA: TGCGCCAGCAGTATCCTAGGACAGGGGGCCAATTCACCCCTCCACTTT.

The chain employs TRBV19 and TRBJ2-7, with D perhaps TRBD1 (9 bases). The CDR3 consists of 17 residues. The V end lost 1 base, the J end lost 3 bases, and 19 bases lay between the germline ends. Germline CDR1 and CDR2: LNHDA and SQIVND (reference sequence). In DNA form, the CDR3 reads TGTGCCAGTAGTATAGGCGTTAGCGGGACAGGGTTCTACGAGCAGTACTTC. This translates into CASSIGVSGTGFYEQYF.

This clone was counted once. The V call is TRBV18, the J call TRBJ1-3; 9 positions match TRBD1. Germline V gene lookup returns CDR1 KGHSH and CDR2 LQKENI. This CDR3 is built from 15 residues. The junction had 2 bases not matched to a gene; V was cut back by 4 bases and J by 1 base. CDR3: CASSRDRESGNTIYF. CDR3 nucleotide sequence: TGTGCCAGCTCACGGGACAGGGAGTCTGGAAACACCATATATTTT.

V gene TRBV6-5 combines with J gene TRBJ1-5; TRBD1 is a possible D gene (5 bases). The V gene's germline CDR1 is MNHEY and CDR2 SVGAGI. CDR3 length equals 15 residues. V was pared by 2 bases and J by 0 bases, with 8 bases between. In DNA form, the CDR3 reads TGTGCCAGCAGTTACGGGGGGAATAGCAATCAGCCCCAGCATTTT. This codes for CASSYGGNSNQPQHF.